This T cell receptor (beta chain) was identified in a study of T cells in Graves' hyperthyroidism and ophthalmopathy. Study findings and constraints: Most clonotypes expanded in the thyroid (above 0.001) were also present in blood.

The CDR3 regions of TCR beta were amplified from RNA transcripts. First-round RT-PCR of the TCR CDR3 relied on the HTBI primer set. TCRdb recomputed calls from the multiplex PCR reads with MiXCR, one row per CDR3 protein. The data hold 480,000 or so distinct CDR3 sequences, with about 15% observed a single time. Germline CDR1 and CDR2: SGHVS and FQNEAQ. The CDR3 has 13 residues. The V gene lost 8 bases and the J gene lost 4 bases, with 13 bases spanning the gap. This clonotype was counted at least ten times. Antigen specificity is unknown. The source of this sequence is a woman between 18 and 29 years old with Graves' hyperthyroidism. Sequenced input: blood. The V and J genes are TRBV7-8 and TRBJ2-3; the D call may be TRBD1 or TRBD2 (5 bases each). The CDR3 region has the DNA TGTGCCAGCGGGACCCGGCCGGCAGATACGCAGTATTTT. This gives the protein CASGTRPADTQYF.